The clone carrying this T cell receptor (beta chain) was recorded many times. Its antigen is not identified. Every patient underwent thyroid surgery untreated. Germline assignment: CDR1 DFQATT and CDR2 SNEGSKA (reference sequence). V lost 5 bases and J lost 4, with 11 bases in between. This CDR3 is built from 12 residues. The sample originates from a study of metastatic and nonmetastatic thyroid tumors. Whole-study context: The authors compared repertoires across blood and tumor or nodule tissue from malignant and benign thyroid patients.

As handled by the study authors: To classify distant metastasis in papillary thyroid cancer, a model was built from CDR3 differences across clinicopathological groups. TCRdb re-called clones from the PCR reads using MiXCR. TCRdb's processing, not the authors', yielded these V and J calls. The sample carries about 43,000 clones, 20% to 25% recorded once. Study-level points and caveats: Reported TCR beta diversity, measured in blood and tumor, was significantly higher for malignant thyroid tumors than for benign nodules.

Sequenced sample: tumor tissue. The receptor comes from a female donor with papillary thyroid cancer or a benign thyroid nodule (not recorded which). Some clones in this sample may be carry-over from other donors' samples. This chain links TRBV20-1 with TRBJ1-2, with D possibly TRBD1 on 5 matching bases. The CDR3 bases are TGCAGTGCTCCTACGGGGGGCTATGGCTACACCTTC. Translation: CSAPTGGYGYTF.